The entry that follows covers one TCR beta chain sequence. Its target antigen remains unknown. Base qualities are missing; no much larger clone stands one base away. The CDR3 regions of human TCRbeta chains were analyzed by immunosequencing. In the paper's pipeline: TCRs in the repertoires were compared against a reference library of SARS-CoV-2-specific TCRs that had been generated with the MIRA antigen-specificity platform. Breadth was defined as the fraction of unique TCRs that were SARS-CoV-2-associated, and depth was defined as the fraction of total T cells that were SARS-CoV-2-associated. Using the MIRA data, each spike-specific TCR was mapped to the spike region that the TCR reacts to and placed in a CD4 or CD8 class. Log10-transformed breadth and depth values were compared by one-way ANOVA with Sidak's multiple comparisons tests. The source is immuneACCESS, and TCRdb retained only in-frame sequences with V and J called. Part of the clones is not carried over; for the studies checked, unresolved V genes explain less than half of this, and the remainder is unexplained. For V, J and clone size, that table is used; D and trimming come from the DNA. The sample includes tens of thousands of clones, with roughly 90% observed a single time. The ten largest clones add up to roughly 21% of the sample.

The sample comes from a study of T cell responses to AZD1222 COVID-19 vaccine (dated by TCRdb to the early 2020s). Background for the entire study: AZD1222 recipients given second doses at about 4 weeks or at about 12 weeks were pooled, since spike-specific TCR depth and breadth were not found to differ between the two schedules. A total of approximately 240 trial participants underwent TCR sequencing, of whom roughly 210 received two doses of AZD1222 and roughly 25 received two doses of the MenACWY control vaccine. Trial participants were enrolled into age subgroups of 18-55, 56-69 and 70-plus years, which contained around 150, 29 and 61 TCR-sequenced participants, respectively. General study outcomes and caveats: Conclusions about previously exposed vaccinees were limited because only 5 or 6 AZD1222 recipients were SARS-CoV-2 seropositive at baseline. Most participants were white British and females outnumbered males, and the authors suggested that clonal diversity may have been underestimated. Vaccine-associated CD4 TCRs spanned the whole spike protein, with dominant responses in regions 160-218 and 743-854. Nearly half of unique spike-specific TCRs reportedly recognized epitopes outside regions mutated in the B.1.351 and B.1.1.7 variants. No day 14 peak-response samples were available, so repertoires were characterized only after the peak T cell response. A significant rise in spike-specific TCR breadth and depth was observed after two AZD1222 doses relative to day 0 and relative to MenACWY recipients. In the small 56-69-year group, the increase in depth fell short of significance, most likely because of low power.

The time point label corresponds to: baseline before first vaccination. Vaccinee samples came from UK trials COV001 and COV002, including a single-blind randomized controlled phase 2/3 trial of AZD1222 (ChAdOx1 nCoV-19) in healthy adults. For TCRbeta chain sequencing, PBMC samples from trial participants were taken at day 0 and at day 28 after the second dose. This sequence was found in an adult in good health. Sequencing was performed on peripheral blood, taken on day 0 of AZD1222 vaccination.

The CDR3 here reads CASSTYTSGGLYEQYF. The DNA reads as follows: TGTGCCAGCAGCACCTACACTAGCGGGGGCCTCTACGAGCAGTACTTC. The V gene is TRBV7-8 and the J gene is TRBJ2-7, with 11 bases in between that match TRBD2. Measured from the cysteine to the phenylalanine, the CDR3 is 16 residues long. The only DNA kept is the CDR3, 48 bases in frame from the first base. Unmatched junction bases come to 9, with V trimmed by 5 bases and J by 3 bases. CDR1 and CDR2 are read off the germline V gene as SGHVS and FQNEAQ.